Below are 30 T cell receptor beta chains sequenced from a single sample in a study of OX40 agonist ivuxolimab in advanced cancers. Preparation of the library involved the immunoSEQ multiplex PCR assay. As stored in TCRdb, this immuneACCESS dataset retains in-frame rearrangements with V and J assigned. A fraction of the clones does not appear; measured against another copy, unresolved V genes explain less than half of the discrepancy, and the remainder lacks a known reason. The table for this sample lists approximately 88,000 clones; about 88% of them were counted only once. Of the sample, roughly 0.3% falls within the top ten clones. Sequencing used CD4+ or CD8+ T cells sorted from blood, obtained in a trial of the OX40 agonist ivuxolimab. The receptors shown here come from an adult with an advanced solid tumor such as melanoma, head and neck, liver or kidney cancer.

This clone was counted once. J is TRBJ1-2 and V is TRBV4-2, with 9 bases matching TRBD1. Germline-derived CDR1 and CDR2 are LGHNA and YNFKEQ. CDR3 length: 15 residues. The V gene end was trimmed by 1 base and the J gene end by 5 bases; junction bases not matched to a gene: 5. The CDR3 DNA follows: TGTGCCAGCAGCCAAGTTACAGGGGGCCGGTATGGCTACACCTTC. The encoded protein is CASSQVTGGRYGYTF.

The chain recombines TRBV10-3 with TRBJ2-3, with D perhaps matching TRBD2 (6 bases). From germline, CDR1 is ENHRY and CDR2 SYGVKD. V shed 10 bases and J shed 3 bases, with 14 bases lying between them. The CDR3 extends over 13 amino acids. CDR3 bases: TGTGCCAGCCTTGGAGGGTGGACAGATACGCAGTATTTT. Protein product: CASLGGWTDTQYF.

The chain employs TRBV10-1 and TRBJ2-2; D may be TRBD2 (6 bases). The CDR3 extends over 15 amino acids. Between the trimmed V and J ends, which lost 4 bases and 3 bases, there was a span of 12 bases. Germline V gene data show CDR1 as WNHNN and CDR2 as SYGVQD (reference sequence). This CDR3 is CASSGGTVHTGELFF. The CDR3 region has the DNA TGCGCCAGCAGTGGGGGGACTGTACACACCGGGGAGCTGTTTTTT.

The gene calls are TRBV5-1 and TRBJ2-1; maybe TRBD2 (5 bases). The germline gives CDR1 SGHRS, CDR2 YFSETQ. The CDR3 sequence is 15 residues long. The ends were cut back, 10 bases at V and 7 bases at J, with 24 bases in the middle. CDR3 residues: CAGSEGSSRSNEQFF. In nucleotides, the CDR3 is TGCGCCGGATCTGAAGGGTCTAGCAGATCGAATGAGCAGTTCTTC.

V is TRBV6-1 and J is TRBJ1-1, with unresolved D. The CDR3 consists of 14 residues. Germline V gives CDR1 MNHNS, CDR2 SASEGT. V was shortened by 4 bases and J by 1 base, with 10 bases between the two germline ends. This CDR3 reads CASSGTGRNTEAFF. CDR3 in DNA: TGTGCCAGCAGTGGAACTGGAAGGAACACTGAAGCTTTCTTT.

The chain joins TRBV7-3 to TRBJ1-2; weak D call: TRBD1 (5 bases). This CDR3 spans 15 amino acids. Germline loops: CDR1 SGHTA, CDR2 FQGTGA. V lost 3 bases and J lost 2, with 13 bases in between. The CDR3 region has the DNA TGTGCCAGCAGCTTGTCAGGGACCCAGAACTATGGCTACACCTTC. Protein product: CASSLSGTQNYGYTF.

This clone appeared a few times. CDR3 DNA sequence: TGTGCCAGCAGTGAAAAGTGGGGGGCGGGTGTAGAGACCCAGTACTTC. It codes for CASSEKWGAGVETQYF. The chain is built from TRBV6-1 and TRBJ2-5; D is tentatively TRBD1 or TRBD2 (6 bases each). This CDR3 comprises 16 residues. With 2 bases removed from V and 4 bases from J, the gap between germline ends came to 17 bases. Per germline, CDR1 MNHNS and CDR2 SASEGT.

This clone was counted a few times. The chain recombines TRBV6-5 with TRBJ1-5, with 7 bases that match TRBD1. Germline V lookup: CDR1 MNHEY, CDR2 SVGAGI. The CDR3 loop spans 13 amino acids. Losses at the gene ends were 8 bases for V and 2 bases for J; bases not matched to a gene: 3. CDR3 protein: CASRQGGNQPQHF. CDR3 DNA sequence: TGTGCCAGCCGACAGGGAGGCAATCAGCCCCAGCATTTT.

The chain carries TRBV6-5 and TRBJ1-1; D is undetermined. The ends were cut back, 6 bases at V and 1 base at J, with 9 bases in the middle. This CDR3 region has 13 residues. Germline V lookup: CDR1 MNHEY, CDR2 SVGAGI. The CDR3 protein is CASSLQQNTEAFF. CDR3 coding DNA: TGTGCCAGCAGCCTTCAACAGAACACTGAAGCTTTCTTT.

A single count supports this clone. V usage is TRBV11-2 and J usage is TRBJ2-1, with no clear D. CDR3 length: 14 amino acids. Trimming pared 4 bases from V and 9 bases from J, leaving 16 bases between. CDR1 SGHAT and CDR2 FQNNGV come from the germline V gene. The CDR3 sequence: CASSSETGRREQFF. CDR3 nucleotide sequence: TGTGCCAGCAGCTCGGAGACCGGGCGTCGTGAGCAGTTCTTC. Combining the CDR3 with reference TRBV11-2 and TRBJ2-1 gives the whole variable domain EAGVAQSPRYKIIEKRQSVAFWCNPISGHATLYWYQQILGQGPKLLIQFQNNGVVDDSQLPKDRFSAERLKGVDSTLKIQPAKLEDSAVYLCASSSETGRREQFFGPGTRLTVL.

CDR3 region: CSASTDTQYF. In DNA form, the CDR3 reads TGCAGTGCTAGTACGGATACGCAGTATTTT. The chain is built from TRBV20-1 and TRBJ2-3; D gene ambiguous. V was pared by 3 bases and J by 6 bases, with 4 bases between. Germline-derived CDR1 and CDR2 are DFQATT and SNEGSKA (reference sequence). The CDR3 has 10 amino acids.

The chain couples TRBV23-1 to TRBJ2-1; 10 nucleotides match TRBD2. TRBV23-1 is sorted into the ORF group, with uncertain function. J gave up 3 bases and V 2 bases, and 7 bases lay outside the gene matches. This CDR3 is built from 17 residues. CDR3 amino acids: CASSQSARTSGYNEQFF. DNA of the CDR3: TGCGCCAGCAGTCAAAGTGCCCGGACTAGCGGCTACAATGAGCAGTTCTTC.

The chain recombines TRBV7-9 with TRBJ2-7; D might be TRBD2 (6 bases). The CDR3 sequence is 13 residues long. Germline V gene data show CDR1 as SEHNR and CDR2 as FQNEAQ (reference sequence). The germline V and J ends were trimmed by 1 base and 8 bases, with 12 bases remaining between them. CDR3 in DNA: TGTGCCAGCAGCTTAGATGGAGGGACGAAGCAGTACTTC. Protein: CASSLDGGTKQYF.

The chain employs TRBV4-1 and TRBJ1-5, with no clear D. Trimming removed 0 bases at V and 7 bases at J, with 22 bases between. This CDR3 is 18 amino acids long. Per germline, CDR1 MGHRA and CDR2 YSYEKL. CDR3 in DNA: TGCGCCAGCAGCCAAGATTGGGCCCAACGGTCAAAGGTCCAGCCCCAGCATTTT. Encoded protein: CASSQDWAQRSKVQPQHF.

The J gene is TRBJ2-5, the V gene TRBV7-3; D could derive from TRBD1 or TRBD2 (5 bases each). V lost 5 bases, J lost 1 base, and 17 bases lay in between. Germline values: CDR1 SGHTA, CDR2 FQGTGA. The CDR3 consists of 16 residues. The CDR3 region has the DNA TGTGCCAGCAGCCCCCTAAGAGGGGCCGGCCAAGAGACCCAGTACTTC. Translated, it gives CASSPLRGAGQETQYF.

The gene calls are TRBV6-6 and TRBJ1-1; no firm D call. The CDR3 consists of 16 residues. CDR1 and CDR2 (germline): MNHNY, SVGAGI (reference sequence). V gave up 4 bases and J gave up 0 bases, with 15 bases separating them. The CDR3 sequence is CASSWGKGRLNTEAFF. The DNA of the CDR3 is TGTGCCAGCAGTTGGGGTAAAGGGCGGTTGAACACTGAAGCTTTCTTT.

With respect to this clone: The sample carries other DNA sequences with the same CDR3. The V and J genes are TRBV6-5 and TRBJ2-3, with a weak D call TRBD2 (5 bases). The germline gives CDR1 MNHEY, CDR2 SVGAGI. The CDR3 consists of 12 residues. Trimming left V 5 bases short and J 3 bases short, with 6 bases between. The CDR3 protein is CASSPGTDTQYF. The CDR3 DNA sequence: TGTGCCAGCAGTCCGGGGACAGATACGCAGTATTTT.

CDR3 amino acids: CASSLSQGATNEKLFF. The CDR3 region has the DNA TGTGCCAGCAGCTTATCACAGGGGGCAACTAATGAAAAACTGTTTTTT. The rearrangement uses TRBV7-2 and TRBJ1-4, with 8 bases aligning to TRBD1. This CDR3 has 16 residues. Losses at the gene ends were 2 bases for V and 0 bases for J; bases not matched to a gene: 2. Germline CDR1 and CDR2: SGHTA and FQGNSA.

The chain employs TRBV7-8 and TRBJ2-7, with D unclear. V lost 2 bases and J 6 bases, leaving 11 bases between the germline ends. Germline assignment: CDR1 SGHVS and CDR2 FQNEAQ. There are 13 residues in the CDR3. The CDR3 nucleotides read TGTGCCAGCAGCTTAACTTCCGCTTCCGAGCAGTACTTC. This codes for CASSLTSASEQYF. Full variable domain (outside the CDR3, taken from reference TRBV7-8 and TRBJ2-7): GAGVSQSPRYKVAKRGQDVALRCDPISGHVSLFWYQQALGQGPEFLTYFQNEAQLDKSGLPSDRFFAERPEGSVSTLKIQRTQQEDSAVYLCASSLTSASEQYFGPGTRLTVT.

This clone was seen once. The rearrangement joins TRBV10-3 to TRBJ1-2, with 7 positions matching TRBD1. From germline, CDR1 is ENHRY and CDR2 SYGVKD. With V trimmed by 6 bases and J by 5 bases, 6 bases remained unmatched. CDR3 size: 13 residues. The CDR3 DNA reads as TGTGCCATCAGCCCCGGACAGGAATATGGCTACACCTTC. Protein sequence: CAISPGQEYGYTF.

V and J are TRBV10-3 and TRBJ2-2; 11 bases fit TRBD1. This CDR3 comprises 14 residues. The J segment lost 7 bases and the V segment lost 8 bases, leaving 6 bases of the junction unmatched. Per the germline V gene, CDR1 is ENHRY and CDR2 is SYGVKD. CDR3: CAIGQGASNGELFF. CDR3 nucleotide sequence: TGTGCCATCGGACAGGGGGCGTCTAACGGGGAGCTGTTTTTT.

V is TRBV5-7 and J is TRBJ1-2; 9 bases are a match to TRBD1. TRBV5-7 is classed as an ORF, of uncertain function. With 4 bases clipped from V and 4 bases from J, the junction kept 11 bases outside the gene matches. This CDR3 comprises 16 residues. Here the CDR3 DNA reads TGTGCCAGCAGCCTCCCCGGGACAGGGTTTTGCTATGGCTACACCTTC. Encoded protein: CASSLPGTGFCYGYTF.

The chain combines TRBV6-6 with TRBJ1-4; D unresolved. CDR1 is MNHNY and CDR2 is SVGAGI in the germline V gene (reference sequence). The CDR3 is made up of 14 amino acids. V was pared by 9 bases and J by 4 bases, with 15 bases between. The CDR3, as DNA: TGTGCCAGTAAAGGGTCCGGCGGTAATGAAAAACTGTTTTTT. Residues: CASKGSGGNEKLFF.

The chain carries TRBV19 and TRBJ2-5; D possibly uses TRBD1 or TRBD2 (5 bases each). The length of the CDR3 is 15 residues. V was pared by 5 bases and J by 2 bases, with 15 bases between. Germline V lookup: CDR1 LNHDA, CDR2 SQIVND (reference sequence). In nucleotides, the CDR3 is TGTGCCAGTAGTCCTCTGGGGACCACACAAGAGACCCAGTACTTC. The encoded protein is CASSPLGTTQETQYF. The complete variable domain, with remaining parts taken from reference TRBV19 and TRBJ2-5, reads DGGITQSPKYLFRKEGQNVTLSCEQNLNHDAMYWYRQDPGQGLRLIYYSQIVNDFQKGDIAEGYSVSREKKESFPLTVTSAQKNPTAFYLCASSPLGTTQETQYFGPGTRLLVL.

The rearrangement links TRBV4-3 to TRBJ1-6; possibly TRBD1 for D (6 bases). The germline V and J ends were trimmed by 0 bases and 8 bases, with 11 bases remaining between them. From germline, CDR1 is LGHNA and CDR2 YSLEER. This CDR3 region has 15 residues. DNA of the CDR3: TGCGCCAGCAGCCAAGAGCCGGGGGGCGATTCACCCCTCCACTTT. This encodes CASSQEPGGDSPLHF.

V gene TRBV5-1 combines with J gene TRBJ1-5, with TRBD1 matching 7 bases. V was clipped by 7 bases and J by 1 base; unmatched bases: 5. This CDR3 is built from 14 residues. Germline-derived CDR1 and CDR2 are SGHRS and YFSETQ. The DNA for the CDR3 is TGCGCCAGCGAGTCCAGGGGGAGCAATCAGCCCCAGCATTTT. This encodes CASESRGSNQPQHF.

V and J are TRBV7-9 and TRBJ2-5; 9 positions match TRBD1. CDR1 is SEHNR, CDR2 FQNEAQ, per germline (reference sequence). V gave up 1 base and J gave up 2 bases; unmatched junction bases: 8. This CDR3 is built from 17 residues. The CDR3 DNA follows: TGTGCCAGCAGCTTAGTGGGGACAGGGTATTCACAAGAGACCCAGTACTTC. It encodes CASSLVGTGYSQETQYF.

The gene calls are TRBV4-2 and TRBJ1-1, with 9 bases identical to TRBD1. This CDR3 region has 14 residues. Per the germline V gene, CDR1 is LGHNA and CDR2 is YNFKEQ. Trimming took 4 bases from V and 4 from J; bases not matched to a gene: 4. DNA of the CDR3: TGTGCCAGCAGCCGGGACAGGGTGAGCACTGAAGCTTTCTTT. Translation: CASSRDRVSTEAFF.

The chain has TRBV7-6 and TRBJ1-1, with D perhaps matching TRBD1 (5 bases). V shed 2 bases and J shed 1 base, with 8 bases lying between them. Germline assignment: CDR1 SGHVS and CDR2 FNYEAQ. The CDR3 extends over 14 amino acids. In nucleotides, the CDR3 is TGTGCCAGCAGCTTAAACGGACAGAACACTGAAGCTTTCTTT. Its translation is CASSLNGQNTEAFF.

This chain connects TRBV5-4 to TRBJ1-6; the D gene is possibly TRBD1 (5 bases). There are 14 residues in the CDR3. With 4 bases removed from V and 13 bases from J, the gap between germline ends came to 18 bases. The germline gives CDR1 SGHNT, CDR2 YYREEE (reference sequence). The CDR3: CASSPDQGPSPLHF. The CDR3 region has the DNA TGTGCCAGCAGCCCAGACCAGGGACCCTCGCCCCTCCACTTT. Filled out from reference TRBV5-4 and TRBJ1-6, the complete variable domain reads ETGVTQSPTHLIKTRGQQVTLRCSSQSGHNTVSWYQQALGQGPQFIFQYYREEENGRGNFPPRFSGLQFPNYSSELNVNALELDDSALYLCASSPDQGPSPLHFGNGTRLTVT.